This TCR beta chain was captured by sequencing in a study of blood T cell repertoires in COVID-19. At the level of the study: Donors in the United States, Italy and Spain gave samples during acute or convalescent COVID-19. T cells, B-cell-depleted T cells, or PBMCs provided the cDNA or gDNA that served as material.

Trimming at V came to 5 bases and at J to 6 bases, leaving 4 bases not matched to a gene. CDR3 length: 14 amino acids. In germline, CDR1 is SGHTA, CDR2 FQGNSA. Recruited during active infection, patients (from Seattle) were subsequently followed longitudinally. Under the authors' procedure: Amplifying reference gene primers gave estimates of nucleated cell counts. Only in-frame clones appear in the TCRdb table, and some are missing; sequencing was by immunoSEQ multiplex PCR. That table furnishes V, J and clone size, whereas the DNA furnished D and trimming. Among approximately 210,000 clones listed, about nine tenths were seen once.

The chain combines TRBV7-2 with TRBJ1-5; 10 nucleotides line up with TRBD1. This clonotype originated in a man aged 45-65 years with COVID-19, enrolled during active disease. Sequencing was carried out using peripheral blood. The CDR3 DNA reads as TGTGCCAGCAGCCGGGACAGGGGAGGTCAGCCCCAGCATTTT. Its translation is CASSRDRGGQPQHF.